The next 9 T cell receptor beta chains were all read from a single sample in a study of blood T cell repertoires in COVID-19. Profiled with immunoSEQ multiplex PCR; TCRdb holds only in-frame clones, not every one. Found here are over 70,000 clones, about 80% of them singletons; the top ten hold roughly 6.6%. Sequencing was performed on peripheral blood. Receptors originate from a man in his 70s with acute or convalescent COVID-19.

A few counts support this clone. The chain couples TRBV30 to TRBJ1-4, with D maybe TRBD1 (6 bases). This CDR3 is 15 amino acids long. The germline V gene has CDR1 GTSNPN and CDR2 SVGIG (reference sequence). V lost 0 bases, J lost 3 bases, and 11 bases lay in between. The CDR3 sequence: CAWSVTGRANEKLFF. The CDR3 DNA reads as TGTGCCTGGAGTGTAACAGGGCGGGCTAATGAAAAACTGTTTTTT.

The chain recombines TRBV3-1 (or the pseudogene TRBV3-2) with TRBJ2-7, with 7 bases identical to TRBD1. The CDR3 has 16 amino acids. With 4 bases clipped from V and 4 bases from J, the junction kept 13 bases outside the gene matches. Germline assignment: CDR1 LGHDT and CDR2 YNNKEL (reference sequence). The CDR3 coding sequence is TGTGCCAGCAGCCCCAGGGGGAGTCTTGGTTCTTACGAGCAGTACTTC. Translation gives CASSPRGSLGSYEQYF.

The chain couples TRBV5-1 to TRBJ2-3; D is unclear. V lost 0 bases to trimming and J lost 0 bases, with 11 bases between them. The CDR3 loop spans 16 amino acids. Germline V gives CDR1 SGHRS, CDR2 YFSETQ. Here the CDR3 DNA reads TGCGCCAGCAGCTTGGAACGGGTTATTAGCACAGATACGCAGTATTTT. As protein: CASSLERVISTDTQYF.

This clone was counted a single time. The V and J genes are TRBV19 and TRBJ2-2; TRBD2 agrees at 12 bases. The J segment lost 4 bases and the V segment lost 6 bases, leaving 12 bases of the junction unmatched. This CDR3 comprises 18 residues. In germline, CDR1 is LNHDA, CDR2 SQIVND (reference sequence). CDR3 DNA sequence: TGTGCCAGTAGGAGGGGCCGACTAGCGGGAGCGGGCACCGGGGAGCTGTTTTTT. The encoded protein is CASRRGRLAGAGTGELFF.

This clone was detected once. The gene calls are TRBV30 and TRBJ2-2; D unclear. The CDR3 is made up of 14 amino acids. Germline-derived CDR1 and CDR2 are GTSNPN and SVGIG (reference sequence). V lost 1 base, J lost 2 bases, and 8 bases lay in between. CDR3 residues: CAWSENKNTGELFF. DNA for the CDR3: TGTGCCTGGAGTGAAAATAAAAACACCGGGGAGCTGTTTTTT. The full variable domain, with the rest looked up from reference TRBV30 and TRBJ2-2, is SQTIHQWPATLVQPVGSPLSLECTVEGTSNPNLYWYRQAAGRGLQLLFYSVGIGQISSEVPQNLSASRPQDRQFILSSKKLLLSDSGFYLCAWSENKNTGELFFGEGSRLTVL.

This rearrangement joins TRBV2 to TRBJ1-2, with D hard to call. The CDR3 covers 11 residues. Germline CDR1 reads SNHLY; CDR2 reads FYNNEI. Trimming pared 3 bases from V and 8 bases from J, leaving 7 bases between. The CDR3 coding sequence is TGTGCCAGCAGTGAGTTAAGCGGCTACACCTTC. Translated, it gives CASSELSGYTF.

The chain carries TRBV3-1 (or the pseudogene TRBV3-2) and TRBJ2-6; D call uncertain. Trimming stripped 4 bases from V and 3 bases from J, with 10 bases between. The V gene's germline CDR1 is LGHDT and CDR2 YNNKEL (reference sequence). The CDR3 has 15 amino acids. CDR3 loop: CASSPPPLGANVLTF. In DNA, the CDR3 is TGTGCCAGCAGCCCCCCTCCCCTTGGGGCCAACGTCCTGACTTTC.

The rearrangement joins TRBV28 to TRBJ1-2; TRBD1 might be the D (6 bases). V was shortened by 6 bases and J by 8 bases, with 16 bases between the two germline ends. Germline CDR1 MDHEN, CDR2 SYDVKM. This CDR3 contains 13 residues. CDR3 residues: CASRAGTPSGYTF. In DNA, the CDR3 is TGTGCCAGCAGAGCCGGGACACCATCCGGCTACACCTTC.

The J gene is TRBJ2-3, the V gene TRBV5-1; possibly TRBD1 for D (5 bases). The CDR3 totals 13 residues. Germline assignment: CDR1 SGHRS and CDR2 YFSETQ. V was pared by 5 bases and J by 5 bases, with 12 bases between. Here the CDR3 reads CASRVREGDTQYF. CDR3 sequence (DNA): TGCGCCAGCAGGGTCAGGGAAGGAGATACGCAGTATTTT.